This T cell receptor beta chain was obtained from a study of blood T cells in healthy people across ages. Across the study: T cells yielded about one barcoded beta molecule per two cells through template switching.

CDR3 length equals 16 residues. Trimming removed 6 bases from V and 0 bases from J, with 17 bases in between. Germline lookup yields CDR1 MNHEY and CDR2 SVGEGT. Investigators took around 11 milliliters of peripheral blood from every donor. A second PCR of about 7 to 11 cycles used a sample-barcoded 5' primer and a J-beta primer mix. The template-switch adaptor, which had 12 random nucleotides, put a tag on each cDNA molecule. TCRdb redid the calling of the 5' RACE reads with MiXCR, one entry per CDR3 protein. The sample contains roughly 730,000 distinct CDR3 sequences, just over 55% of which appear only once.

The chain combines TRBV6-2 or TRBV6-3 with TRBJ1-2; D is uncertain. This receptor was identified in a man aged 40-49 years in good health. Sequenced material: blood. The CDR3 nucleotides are TGTGCCAGCAGCCCAACTGTGGACGGAGCTAACTATGGCTACACCTTC. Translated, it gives CASSPTVDGANYGYTF.